A single sample gave rise to the 7 T cell receptor beta chains below, sequenced in a study of cytomegalovirus exposure and HLA in healthy donors. 13 Jbeta primers and 60 Vbeta primers were used for the PCR. Produced via immunoSEQ multiplex PCR; TCRdb's table is partial and in-frame only. The sample shows 200,000 to 300,000 clones, 82% of them seen only once. The sequenced sample was PBMCs. Receptors were obtained from a woman between 35 and 50 years old in good health and CMV-seropositive.

The gene calls are TRBV7-2 and TRBJ2-1, with 9 bases fitting TRBD2. The CDR3 is made up of 15 amino acids. Per the germline V gene, CDR1 is SGHTA and CDR2 is FQGNSA. V dropped 0 bases and J dropped 6; count of bases not matched to a gene: 3. CDR3 bases: TGTGCCAGCAGCTTAGCTAGCGGGAGAGGCAATGAGCAGTTCTTC. This encodes CASSLASGRGNEQFF. The full variable domain, its missing parts supplied by reference TRBV7-2 and TRBJ2-1, is GAGVSQSPSNKVTEKGKDVELRCDPISGHTALYWYRQSLGQGLEFLIYFQGNSAPDKSGLPSDRFSAERTGGSVSTLTIQRTQQEDSAVYLCASSLASGRGNEQFFGPGTRLTVL.

This clone was picked up a small number of times. The chain combines TRBV4-3 with TRBJ2-2; 7 bases fit TRBD1. Looked up from germline, CDR1 is LGHNA and CDR2 is YSLEER. The CDR3 contains 17 residues. The J segment lost 8 bases and the V segment lost 0 bases, leaving 12 bases of the junction unmatched. CDR3: CASSQEPGQTTLGELFF. The CDR3 DNA is TGCGCCAGCAGCCAAGAACCGGGACAGACAACTCTGGGGGAGCTGTTTTTT.

V is TRBV15 and J is TRBJ2-3; tentatively, D is TRBD1 (6 bases). The CDR3 runs 15 residues. Per germline, CDR1 LNHNV and CDR2 YYDKDF (reference sequence). V was clipped by 0 bases and J by 7 bases, with 14 bases between them. The CDR3: CATSRDGGPGHTQYF. The CDR3 DNA reads TGTGCCACCAGCAGAGATGGGGGCCCCGGCCATACGCAGTATTTT.

This clone was observed a few times. V and J are TRBV28 and TRBJ1-4; weak D call: TRBD1 (5 bases). The CDR3 length is 12 residues. CDR1 MDHEN and CDR2 SYDVKM come from the germline V gene. The V end was cut by 10 bases, the J end by 3 bases, with 9 bases between. CDR3 sequence (DNA): TGTGCCACGACAGCTTCTAATGAAAAACTGTTTTTT. Protein: CATTASNEKLFF.

The chain carries TRBV2 and TRBJ1-6, with 8 bases aligning to TRBD1. The CDR3 contains 15 residues. V trimming: 6 bases; J trimming: 9 bases; junction bases outside the gene matches: 10. Germline loops: CDR1 SNHLY, CDR2 FYNNEI. CDR3 coding DNA: TGTGCCAGCAGACGCACCGGGACAGGCGGTTCACCCCTCCACTTT. As protein: CASRRTGTGGSPLHF.

DNA for the CDR3: TGTGCCATCAGTCGGACAGGGGTAGATGAAAAACTGTTTTTT. Protein: CAISRTGVDEKLFF. This chain links TRBV10-3 with TRBJ1-4, with 9 bases matching TRBD1. The CDR3 has 14 residues. In germline, CDR1 is ENHRY, CDR2 SYGVKD. V shed 5 bases, J shed 6 bases, and the junction held 4 bases outside the gene matches.

This clone was seen only a few times. The CDR3 here is CASSLTSSYNEQFF. CDR3 sequence (DNA): TGTGCCAGCAGCTTAACGAGCTCCTACAATGAGCAGTTCTTC. The chain employs TRBV5-8 and TRBJ2-1, with D hard to call. The CDR3 is 14 residues long. Germline CDR1 and CDR2: SGHTS and YDEGEE. V was cut by 2 bases and J by 0 bases, with 6 bases left in between.